The clone carrying this T cell receptor (beta chain) appeared a single time. Antigen: not known. The CDR3 contains 15 residues. Trimming shortened V by 4 bases and J by 2 bases, and 15 bases separated the two germline ends. Germline V gene data show CDR1 as SGHNT and CDR2 as YYREEE (reference sequence). The PCR used 60 Vbeta and 13 Jbeta primers. This table comes from immunoSEQ multiplex PCR, and its TCRdb copy is limited to in-frame clones, with some not included. The sample includes 120,000 to 150,000 clones, under 70% seen only once; the top ten take 6.5%. This record comes from a study of cytomegalovirus exposure and HLA in healthy donors. Study-level results: In a later analysis, CMV-associated beta chains were mostly HLA-associated, it appeared. Common viral pathogens seemed to be connected with several of the most significant clusters, according to a later analysis.

This clonotype was obtained from a woman in her sixties in good health and CMV-seronegative. Sequencing was done on a sample of PBMCs. The V gene is TRBV5-4, the J gene TRBJ1-2, with a tentative D call TRBD1 (6 bases). CDR3 residues: CASSPAPQGNYGYTF. The CDR3 DNA is TGTGCCAGCAGCCCCGCCCCCCAGGGGAACTATGGCTACACCTTC.